This TCR beta chain came from a study of blood T cell repertoires in COVID-19. The data were produced by immunoSEQ multiplex PCR, yet TCRdb's version contains in-frame clones alone and is incomplete. The table includes about 330,000 clones, under 95% detected once. Ages ranged from about 18 to 89 years, with residence in approximately 25 US areas. The sequence was obtained from a woman in her 30s who had recovered from COVID-19. The material sequenced was PBMCs or T cells enriched from blood (not recorded which).

DNA of the CDR3: TGTGCCAGCAGCCCTTTGAGGGCGCCTGCCTACGAGCAGTACTTC. Its protein is CASSPLRAPAYEQYF. The V call is TRBV7-8, the J call TRBJ2-7; D is possibly TRBD2 (5 bases). Germline V gene lookup returns CDR1 SGHVS and CDR2 FQNEAQ. Between the trimmed V and J ends, which lost 5 bases and 2 bases, there was a span of 16 bases. This CDR3 has 15 amino acids.